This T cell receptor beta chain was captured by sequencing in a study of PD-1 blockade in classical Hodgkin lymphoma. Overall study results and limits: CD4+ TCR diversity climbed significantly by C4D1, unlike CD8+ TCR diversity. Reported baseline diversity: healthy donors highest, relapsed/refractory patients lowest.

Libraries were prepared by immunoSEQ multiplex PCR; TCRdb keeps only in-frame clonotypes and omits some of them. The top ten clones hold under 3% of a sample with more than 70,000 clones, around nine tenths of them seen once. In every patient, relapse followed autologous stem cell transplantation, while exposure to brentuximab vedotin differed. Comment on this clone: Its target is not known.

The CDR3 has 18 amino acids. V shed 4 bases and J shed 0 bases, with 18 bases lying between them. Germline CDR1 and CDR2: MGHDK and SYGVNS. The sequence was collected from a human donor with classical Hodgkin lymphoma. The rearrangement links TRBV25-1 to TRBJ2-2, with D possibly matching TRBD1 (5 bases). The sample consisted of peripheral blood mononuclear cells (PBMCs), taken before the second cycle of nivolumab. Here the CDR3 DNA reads TGTGCCAGCAGTGTCGGTGATTGGACAAGCGCGAACACCGGGGAGCTGTTTTTT. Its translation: CASSVGDWTSANTGELFF.